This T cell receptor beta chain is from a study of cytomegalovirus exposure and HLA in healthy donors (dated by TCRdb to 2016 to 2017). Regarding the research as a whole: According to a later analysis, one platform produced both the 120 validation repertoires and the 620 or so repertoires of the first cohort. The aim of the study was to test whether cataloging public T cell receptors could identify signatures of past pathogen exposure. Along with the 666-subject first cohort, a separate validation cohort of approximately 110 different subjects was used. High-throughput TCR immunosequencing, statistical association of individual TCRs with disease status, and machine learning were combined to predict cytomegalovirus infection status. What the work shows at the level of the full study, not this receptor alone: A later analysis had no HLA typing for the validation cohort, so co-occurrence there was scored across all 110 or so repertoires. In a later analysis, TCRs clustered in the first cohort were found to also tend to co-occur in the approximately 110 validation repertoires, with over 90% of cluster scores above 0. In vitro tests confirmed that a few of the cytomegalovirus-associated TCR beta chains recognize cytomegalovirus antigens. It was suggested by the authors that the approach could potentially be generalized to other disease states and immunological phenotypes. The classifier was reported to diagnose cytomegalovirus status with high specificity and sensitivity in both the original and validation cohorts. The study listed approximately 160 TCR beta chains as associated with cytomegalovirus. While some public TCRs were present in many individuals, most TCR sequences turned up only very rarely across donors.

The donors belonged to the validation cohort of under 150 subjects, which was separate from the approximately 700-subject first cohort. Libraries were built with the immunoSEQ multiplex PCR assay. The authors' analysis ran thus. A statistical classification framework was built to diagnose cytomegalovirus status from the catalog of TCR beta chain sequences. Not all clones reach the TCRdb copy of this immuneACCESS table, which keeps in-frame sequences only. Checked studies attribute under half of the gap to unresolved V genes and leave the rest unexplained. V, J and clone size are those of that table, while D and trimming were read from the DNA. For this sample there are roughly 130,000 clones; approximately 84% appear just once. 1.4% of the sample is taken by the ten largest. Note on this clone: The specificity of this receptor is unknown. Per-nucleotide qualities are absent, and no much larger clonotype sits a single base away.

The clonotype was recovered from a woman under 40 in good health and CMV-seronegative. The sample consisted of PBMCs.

The nucleotide sequence is given as TGTGCCAGCAGCTTATCTCCGGGGATTGAGCAGTTCTTC. This is translated as CASSLSPGIEQFF. The chain joins TRBV7-3 to TRBJ2-1; the D segment could be TRBD2, given 5 matching bases. The CDR1 and CDR2 encoded by the germline V gene are SGHTA and FQGTGA. CDR3 length: 13 amino acids, cysteine to phenylalanine. Only the CDR3 DNA is retained, 39 bases long and in frame from the first base. V lost 2 bases and J lost 9 bases; the stretch between them is 11 bases long.